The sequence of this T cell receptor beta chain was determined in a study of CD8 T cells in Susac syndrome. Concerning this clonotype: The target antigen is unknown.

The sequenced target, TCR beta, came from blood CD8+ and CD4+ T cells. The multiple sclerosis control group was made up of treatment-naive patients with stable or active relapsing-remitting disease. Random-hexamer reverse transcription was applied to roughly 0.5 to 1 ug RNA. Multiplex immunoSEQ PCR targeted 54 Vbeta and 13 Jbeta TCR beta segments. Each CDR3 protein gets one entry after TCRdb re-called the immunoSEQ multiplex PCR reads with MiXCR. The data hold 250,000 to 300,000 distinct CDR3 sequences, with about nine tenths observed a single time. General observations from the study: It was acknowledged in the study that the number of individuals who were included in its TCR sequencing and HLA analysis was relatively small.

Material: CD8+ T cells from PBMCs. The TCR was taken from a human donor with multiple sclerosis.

CDR3 protein: CASSPTSPPHNEQFF. The CDR3, as DNA: TGCGCCAGCAGCCCGACTAGCCCACCCCACAATGAGCAGTTCTTC. The chain combines TRBV5-1 with TRBJ2-1, with TRBD2 identical over 7 bases. V shed 4 bases, J shed 5 bases, and the junction held 9 bases outside the gene matches. The CDR3 is 15 residues long. From germline, CDR1 is SGHRS and CDR2 YFSETQ.